The T cell receptor beta chain described here comes from a study of blood T cell repertoires in COVID-19. Study summary: Samples of COVID-19 (acute and convalescent) were obtained from the United States, Italy and Spain.

Trimming took 4 bases from V and 1 from J, leaving 11 bases between them. Germline loops: CDR1 SGHRS, CDR2 YFSETQ. The CDR3 spans 14 residues. In the authors' methods: Amplification of reference gene primers was used by the study to estimate nucleated cell counts. The table came from immunoSEQ multiplex PCR; TCRdb's copy has only in-frame clones and leaves some out. D and trimming come from the DNA, and the V and J calls and clone size come from that table. The table includes a few hundred thousand clones, roughly 88% detected once. This TCR was sampled from a woman aged 50 to 60 with acute or convalescent COVID-19. The sequenced sample consisted of peripheral blood. The V and J genes are TRBV5-1 and TRBJ1-1, with a tentative D call TRBD1 (6 bases). The CDR3 region is CASSIQGQNTEAFF. The DNA of the CDR3 is TGCGCCAGCAGCATACAGGGACAGAACACTGAAGCTTTCTTT.